The rows below give T cell receptor beta chains drawn from one sample of a study of blood T cell repertoires in COVID-19. Here immunoSEQ multiplex PCR was the method, and the copy in TCRdb shows in-frame clones only, minus some. Seen here are about 120,000 clones, roughly 91% observed once, and the top ten hold approximately 4.3%. The sequenced sample was peripheral blood. The source of these receptors is a man aged 55 to 70 with COVID-19, enrolled during active disease. Each CDR3 is given with its conserved first and last residue. D genes are given only for firm matches. A clone size is listed for some rows: how often the clone was seen (once, few, many), or a class if it is expanded.

j_gene	d_gene	len	v_gene	abundance	CDR3aa	CDR3nt
TRBJ2-2	-	16	TRBV7-3	once	CASSLNFVTSPGELFF	TGTGCCAGCAGCTTAAACTTCGTTACTAGTCCCGGGGAGCTGTTTTTT
TRBJ2-7	-	13	TRBV4-3	-	CASSQARQYEQYF	TGCGCCAGCAGCCAAGCCCGACAGTACGAGCAGTACTTC
TRBJ1-1	-	15	TRBV30	-	CAWSGYRERRTEAFF	TGTGCCTGGAGTGGGTACAGGGAAAGGAGGACTGAAGCTTTCTTT
TRBJ2-5	-	16	TRBV6-2/TRBV6-3	-	CASSAGRQAKWETQYF	TGTGCCAGCAGCGCCGGACGACAGGCGAAGTGGGAGACCCAGTACTTC
TRBJ2-1	-	17	TRBV14	-	CASSLGSGSRSYNEQFF	TGTGCCAGCAGCCTTGGGAGCGGATCGCGCTCCTACAATGAGCAGTTCTTC
TRBJ1-1	-	13	TRBV12-5	few	CASAQGQNTEAFF	TGTGCTAGTGCTCAGGGCCAGAACACTGAAGCTTTCTTT
TRBJ1-1	-	12	TRBV28	-	CASSLKHTEAFF	TGTGCCAGCAGTTTAAAGCACACTGAAGCTTTCTTT
TRBJ2-6	TRBD1	15	TRBV6-5	-	CASSYRGLGANVLTF	TGTGCCAGCAGTTACAGGGGGCTGGGGGCCAACGTCCTGACTTTC
TRBJ1-2	-	14	TRBV11-2	-	CASSMTGSPYGYTF	TGTGCCAGCAGCATGACAGGTAGCCCCTATGGCTACACCTTC
TRBJ2-2	-	13	TRBV5-1	-	CASSSQGTGELFF	TGCGCCAGCAGCTCACAGGGAACCGGGGAGCTGTTTTTT
TRBJ1-1	-	12	TRBV29-1	-	CSVEEQFIEAFF	TGCAGCGTTGAGGAGCAGTTCATTGAAGCTTTCTTT
TRBJ2-1	-	10	TRBV19	-	CAIERSEQFF	TGTGCCATTGAAAGGAGTGAGCAGTTCTTC
TRBJ1-6	-	15	TRBV6-5	-	CASSYWARINSPLHF	TGTGCCAGCAGTTACTGGGCCAGGATTAATTCACCCCTCCACTTT
TRBJ2-5	-	15	TRBV5-1	-	CASSLEYRAQETQYF	TGCGCCAGCAGCTTAGAATACAGGGCCCAAGAGACCCAGTACTTC